This T cell receptor beta chain comes out of a study of PD-L1 blockade in urothelial cancer. The overall study: The researchers analyzed blood 3 weeks (second dose) and 6 weeks after treatment start. Researchers found blood samples held a median of roughly 140,000 T cells.

To note about this clone: Its antigen is unidentified.

This table comes from immunoSEQ multiplex PCR, and its TCRdb copy is limited to in-frame clones, with some not included. The profile shows around 51,000 clones, approximately 84% of them singletons. Study conclusions and caveats: A pretreatment blood TCR clonality that fell below the median predicted better progression-free and overall survival.

Per-patient samples, pretreatment and on-treatment, numbered 1 to 8. Germline loops: CDR1 LNHDA, CDR2 SQIVND (reference sequence). The CDR3 has 14 amino acids. V dropped 7 bases and J dropped 7; count of bases not matched to a gene: 5. This chain connects TRBV19 to TRBJ1-6, with 9 nucleotides matching TRBD1. The TCR originated in a man in his 60s with urothelial cancer. The source material was PBMCs, sampled around atezolizumab (anti-PD-L1) treatment. The CDR3 loop reads CASIGQGYNSPLHF. The CDR3 DNA reads TGTGCCAGTATCGGACAGGGGTACAATTCACCCCTCCACTTT.